The clone carrying this T cell receptor (beta chain) was seen only a few times. This sample is drawn from a study of identical twins. TCRdb called the 5' RACE reads again in MiXCR, with one record for every CDR3 protein. The sample records 1.5 million to 2 million distinct CDR3 sequences, more than 30% being singletons. Trimming removed 6 bases at V and 7 bases at J, with 16 bases between. This CDR3 is built from 13 residues. The source material was cord blood. This clonotype originated in a newborn girl in good health. The genes are TRBV12-3 or TRBV12-4 and TRBJ2-7, with TRBD2 as a possible D gene (5 bases). The CDR3 loop is CASSFSGYNEQYF. DNA for the CDR3: TGTGCCAGCAGCTTTTCGGGGTACAATGAGCAGTACTTC.